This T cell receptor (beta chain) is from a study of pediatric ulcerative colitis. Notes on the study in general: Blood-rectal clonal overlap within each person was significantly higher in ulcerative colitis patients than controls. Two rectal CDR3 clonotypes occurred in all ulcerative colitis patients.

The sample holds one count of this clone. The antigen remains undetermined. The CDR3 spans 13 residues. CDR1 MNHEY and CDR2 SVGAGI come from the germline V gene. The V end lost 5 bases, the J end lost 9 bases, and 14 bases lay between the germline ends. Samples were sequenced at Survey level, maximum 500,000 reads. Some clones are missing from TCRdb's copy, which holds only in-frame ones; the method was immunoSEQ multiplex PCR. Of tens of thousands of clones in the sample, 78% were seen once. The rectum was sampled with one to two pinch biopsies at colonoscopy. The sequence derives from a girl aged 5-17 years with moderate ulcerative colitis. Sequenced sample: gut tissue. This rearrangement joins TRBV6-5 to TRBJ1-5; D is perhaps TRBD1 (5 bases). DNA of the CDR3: TGTGCCAGCAGTAGGGACGTGGGGGTGCCCCAGCATTTT. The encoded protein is CASSRDVGVPQHF.